This is a list of T cell receptor beta chains from one sample in a study of blood T cell repertoires in COVID-19. Produced via immunoSEQ multiplex PCR; TCRdb's table is partial and in-frame only. Of 150,000 to 200,000 clones listed, approximately 88% are singletons. The sample was PBMCs or T cells enriched from blood (not recorded which). The receptors originated from a woman aged 60-75 years who had recovered from COVID-19. Both conserved end residues are part of each CDR3. A D gene is named only where the DNA matches it firmly. Where a row states a size, it is once, few, many or the class of an expanded clone; other rows omit it.

len: 15; j_gene: TRBJ1-3; v_gene: TRBV3-1/TRBV3-2; abundance: NA; d_gene: TRBD1; CDR3aa: CASSLAGTGKNTIYF; CDR3nt: TGTGCCAGCAGCCTAGCCGGGACAGGGAAAAACACCATATATTTT
len: 16; j_gene: TRBJ2-7; v_gene: TRBV23-1; abundance: NA; d_gene: TRBD1; CDR3aa: CASTSATWTGGYEQYF; CDR3nt: TGCGCCAGCACCTCTGCCACCTGGACAGGGGGCTACGAGCAGTACTTC
len: 16; j_gene: TRBJ1-4; v_gene: TRBV14; abundance: NA; d_gene: TRBD1; CDR3aa: CASSPYAGTAPGKLFF; CDR3nt: TGTGCCAGCAGCCCATATGCCGGGACAGCCCCGGGGAAACTGTTTTTT
len: 16; j_gene: TRBJ2-2; v_gene: TRBV4-1; abundance: NA; d_gene: TRBD2; CDR3aa: CASSQEGGAYTGELFF; CDR3nt: TGCGCCAGCAGCCAAGAGGGAGGGGCCTACACCGGGGAGCTGTTTTTT
len: 13; j_gene: TRBJ1-2; v_gene: TRBV6-5; abundance: NA; d_gene: TRBD1; CDR3aa: CASGRERGQGYTF; CDR3nt: TGTGCCAGCGGACGAGAGAGGGGGCAAGGCTACACCTTC
len: 14; j_gene: TRBJ1-1; v_gene: TRBV7-9; abundance: NA; d_gene: NA; CDR3aa: CASSSTAGGTEAFF; CDR3nt: TGTGCCAGCAGCTCCACGGCGGGGGGCACCGAAGCTTTCTTT
len: 19; j_gene: TRBJ1-4; v_gene: TRBV28; abundance: NA; d_gene: TRBD1; CDR3aa: CASSYPTGTVLPTNEKLFF; CDR3nt: TGTGCCAGCAGTTACCCAACCGGGACAGTGCTACCAACTAATGAAAAACTGTTTTTT
len: 18; j_gene: TRBJ2-1; v_gene: TRBV5-1; abundance: NA; d_gene: TRBD2; CDR3aa: CASSKGLAGVGAYNEQFF; CDR3nt: TGCGCCAGCAGCAAGGGACTAGCGGGAGTCGGTGCCTACAATGAGCAGTTCTTC
len: 14; j_gene: TRBJ2-1; v_gene: TRBV25-1; abundance: NA; d_gene: NA; CDR3aa: CASSDGGSYNEQFF; CDR3nt: TGTGCCAGCAGCGATGGGGGGTCCTACAATGAGCAGTTCTTC
len: 13; j_gene: TRBJ1-2; v_gene: TRBV12-3/TRBV12-4; abundance: NA; d_gene: NA; CDR3aa: CASSYWGKYGYTF; CDR3nt: TGTGCCAGCAGTTACTGGGGCAAGTATGGCTACACCTTC
len: 13; j_gene: TRBJ1-2; v_gene: TRBV12-5; abundance: few; d_gene: NA; CDR3aa: CASGLVSIDGYTF; CDR3nt: TGTGCTAGTGGTTTGGTTTCCATAGATGGCTACACCTTC
len: 15; j_gene: TRBJ2-5; v_gene: TRBV5-4; abundance: NA; d_gene: TRBD2; CDR3aa: CASSAGTSGQETQYF; CDR3nt: TGTGCCAGCAGCGCTGGGACTAGCGGGCAGGAGACCCAGTACTTC
len: 15; j_gene: TRBJ1-5; v_gene: TRBV28; abundance: NA; d_gene: TRBD1; CDR3aa: CASSLQQGYNQPQHF; CDR3nt: TGTGCCAGCAGCCTACAACAGGGGTACAATCAGCCCCAGCATTTT
len: 13; j_gene: TRBJ1-2; v_gene: TRBV5-6; abundance: NA; d_gene: TRBD1; CDR3aa: CASIKAGGDGYTF; CDR3nt: TGTGCCAGCATTAAGGCAGGGGGCGATGGCTACACCTTC
len: 14; j_gene: TRBJ2-2; v_gene: TRBV29-1; abundance: NA; d_gene: NA; CDR3aa: CSVMDGIGTGELFF; CDR3nt: TGCAGCGTCATGGACGGGATAGGGACCGGGGAGCTGTTTTTT
len: 16; j_gene: TRBJ1-3; v_gene: TRBV7-9; abundance: NA; d_gene: TRBD1; CDR3aa: CASSLARQGFGNTIYF; CDR3nt: TGTGCCAGCAGCTTAGCGAGACAGGGATTCGGAAACACCATATATTTT
len: 14; j_gene: TRBJ1-2; v_gene: TRBV7-9; abundance: NA; d_gene: NA; CDR3aa: CASSLGGGLNGYTF; CDR3nt: TGTGCCAGCAGCTTAGGCGGGGGGCTCAACGGCTACACCTTC
len: 12; j_gene: TRBJ1-1; v_gene: TRBV11-2; abundance: NA; d_gene: TRBD1; CDR3aa: CASSRQGYEAFF; CDR3nt: TGTGCCAGCAGTCGACAGGGTTACGAAGCTTTCTTT
len: 17; j_gene: TRBJ2-1; v_gene: TRBV7-3; abundance: once; d_gene: TRBD2; CDR3aa: CASRAPASGGTYNEQFF; CDR3nt: TGTGCCAGCAGGGCTCCGGCTAGCGGGGGGACCTACAATGAGCAGTTCTTC
len: 14; j_gene: TRBJ1-5; v_gene: TRBV24-1; abundance: NA; d_gene: NA; CDR3aa: CATSSAAGNQPQHF; CDR3nt: TGTGCCACCAGTTCAGCGGCCGGCAATCAGCCCCAGCATTTT
len: 15; j_gene: TRBJ1-2; v_gene: TRBV15; abundance: NA; d_gene: TRBD1; CDR3aa: CATSRGTGANYGYTF; CDR3nt: TGTGCCACCAGCAGAGGGACAGGAGCTAACTATGGCTACACCTTC
len: 14; j_gene: TRBJ2-2; v_gene: TRBV5-1; abundance: NA; d_gene: NA; CDR3aa: CASSSQGTTGELFF; CDR3nt: TGCGCCAGCAGCTCCCAGGGGACCACCGGGGAGCTGTTTTTT
len: 16; j_gene: TRBJ1-2; v_gene: TRBV16; abundance: NA; d_gene: NA; CDR3aa: CASSQGIPGTGHGYTF; CDR3nt: TGTGCCAGCAGCCAAGGGATACCGGGAACAGGGCATGGCTACACCTTC
len: 13; j_gene: TRBJ1-1; v_gene: TRBV3-1/TRBV3-2; abundance: NA; d_gene: NA; CDR3aa: CASSPDLNTEAFF; CDR3nt: TGTGCCAGCAGCCCCGACTTGAACACTGAAGCTTTCTTT
len: 15; j_gene: TRBJ2-5; v_gene: TRBV4-2; abundance: NA; d_gene: NA; CDR3aa: CASSQEDWFQETQYF; CDR3nt: TGTGCCAGCAGCCAGGAAGACTGGTTCCAAGAGACCCAGTACTTC
len: 13; j_gene: TRBJ1-3; v_gene: TRBV18; abundance: NA; d_gene: NA; CDR3aa: CASSGGPGNTIYF; CDR3nt: TGTGCCAGCTCAGGGGGCCCTGGAAACACCATATATTTT
len: 19; j_gene: TRBJ1-3; v_gene: TRBV7-8; abundance: NA; d_gene: TRBD1; CDR3aa: CASRGPRQGPLISGNTIYF; CDR3nt: TGTGCCAGCCGTGGGCCGAGACAGGGCCCTCTGATCTCTGGAAACACCATATATTTT
len: 15; j_gene: TRBJ1-1; v_gene: TRBV18; abundance: NA; d_gene: NA; CDR3aa: CASSPRGGLNTEAFF; CDR3nt: TGTGCCAGCTCCCCCCGCGGGGGGCTGAACACTGAAGCTTTCTTT
len: 17; j_gene: TRBJ2-1; v_gene: TRBV4-1; abundance: NA; d_gene: TRBD2; CDR3aa: CASSQTGLAGDVDEQFF; CDR3nt: TGCGCCAGCAGCCAAACCGGACTAGCGGGGGATGTAGATGAGCAGTTCTTC
len: 14; j_gene: TRBJ2-2; v_gene: TRBV5-1; abundance: NA; d_gene: NA; CDR3aa: CASSATTGTGELFF; CDR3nt: TGCGCCAGCAGCGCCACGACAGGTACCGGGGAGCTGTTTTTT
len: 13; j_gene: TRBJ1-2; v_gene: TRBV19; abundance: many; d_gene: NA; CDR3aa: CASSIVPGDGYTF; CDR3nt: TGTGCCAGTAGTATAGTGCCGGGAGATGGCTACACCTTC
len: 15; j_gene: TRBJ2-2; v_gene: TRBV5-1; abundance: NA; d_gene: TRBD2; CDR3aa: CASSWGLGDTGELFF; CDR3nt: TGCGCCAGCAGCTGGGGACTAGGGGACACCGGGGAGCTGTTTTTT
len: 14; j_gene: TRBJ2-1; v_gene: TRBV28; abundance: NA; d_gene: TRBD2; CDR3aa: CASRRTSGRAEQFF; CDR3nt: TGTGCCAGCAGGAGGACTAGCGGGAGGGCTGAGCAGTTCTTC
len: 14; j_gene: TRBJ1-3; v_gene: TRBV3-1/TRBV3-2; abundance: few; d_gene: NA; CDR3aa: CASSRPGDADTIYF; CDR3nt: TGTGCCAGCAGCAGACCAGGGGATGCGGACACCATATATTTT
len: 15; j_gene: TRBJ2-7; v_gene: TRBV5-1; abundance: NA; d_gene: TRBD2; CDR3aa: CASSPGSGRAYEQYF; CDR3nt: TGCGCCAGCAGCCCAGGAAGCGGGAGGGCCTACGAGCAGTACTTC
len: 13; j_gene: TRBJ1-1; v_gene: TRBV7-9; abundance: NA; d_gene: NA; CDR3aa: CASSLDMNTEAFF; CDR3nt: TGTGCCAGCAGCTTGGACATGAACACTGAAGCTTTCTTT
len: 14; j_gene: TRBJ1-6; v_gene: TRBV3-1/TRBV3-2; abundance: NA; d_gene: NA; CDR3aa: CASSQGEAQGPLHF; CDR3nt: TGTGCCAGCAGCCAGGGCGAGGCACAGGGACCCCTCCACTTT
len: 13; j_gene: TRBJ1-2; v_gene: TRBV5-1; abundance: once; d_gene: TRBD1; CDR3aa: CASSFLTGTDATF; CDR3nt: TGCGCCAGCAGCTTCCTGACAGGGACCGACGCCACCTTC
len: 16; j_gene: TRBJ2-7; v_gene: TRBV5-1; abundance: NA; d_gene: TRBD2; CDR3aa: CASSLAEASGFYEQYF; CDR3nt: TGCGCCAGCAGCTTGGCCGAGGCTAGCGGCTTCTACGAGCAGTACTTC
len: 16; j_gene: TRBJ2-7; v_gene: TRBV28; abundance: NA; d_gene: TRBD2; CDR3aa: CASSLYLLAGMYEQYF; CDR3nt: TGTGCCAGCAGTTTATACCTACTAGCGGGAATGTACGAGCAGTACTTC
len: 15; j_gene: TRBJ2-1; v_gene: TRBV3-1/TRBV3-2; abundance: NA; d_gene: NA; CDR3aa: CASSQRNGEYNEQFF; CDR3nt: TGTGCCAGCAGCCAACGGAACGGGGAATACAATGAGCAGTTCTTC